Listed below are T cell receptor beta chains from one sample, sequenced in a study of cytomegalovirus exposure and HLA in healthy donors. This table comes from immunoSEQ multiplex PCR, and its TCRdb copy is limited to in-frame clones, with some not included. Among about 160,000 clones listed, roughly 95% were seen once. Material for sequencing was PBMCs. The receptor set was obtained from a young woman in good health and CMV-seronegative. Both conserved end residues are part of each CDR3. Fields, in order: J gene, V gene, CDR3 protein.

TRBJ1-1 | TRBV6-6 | CASSPGGPEAFF
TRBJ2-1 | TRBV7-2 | CASRRLAETSYNEQFF
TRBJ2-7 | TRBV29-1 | CSVRTGAYEQYF
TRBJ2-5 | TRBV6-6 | CASSDRGGSRETQYF
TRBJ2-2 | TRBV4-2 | CASSQGGQTGELFF
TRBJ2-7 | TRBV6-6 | CASSFQGSEQYF
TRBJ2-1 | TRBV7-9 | CASSRTGTSTYNEQFF
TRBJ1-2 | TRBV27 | CASSLYALGRLNYGYTF
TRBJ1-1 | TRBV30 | CAWTFDSLNTEAFF
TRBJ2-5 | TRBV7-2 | CASSLGRAPETQYF
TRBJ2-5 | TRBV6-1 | CASRETRNQETQYF
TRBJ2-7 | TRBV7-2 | CASSPRTGGASYEQYF
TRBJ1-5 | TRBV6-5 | CASRTRTGNNQPQHF
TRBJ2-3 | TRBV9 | CASSLTGTSGDDLGDTQYF
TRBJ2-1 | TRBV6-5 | CASSSPRGGEFF
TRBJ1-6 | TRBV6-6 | CASRFDGDSPLHF
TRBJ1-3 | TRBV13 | CASSFEGWENTIYF
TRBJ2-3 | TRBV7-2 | CASSLGWGSGADTQYF
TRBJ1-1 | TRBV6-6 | CASSYSKIRGETEAFF
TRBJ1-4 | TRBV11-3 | CASSTRTGEKLFF
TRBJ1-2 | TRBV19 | CASSPARTGNYGYTF
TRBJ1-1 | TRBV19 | CASSPGTGGTKAFF
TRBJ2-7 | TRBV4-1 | CASSQDRGRDYEQYF
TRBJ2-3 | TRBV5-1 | CASSLARASGYTDTQYF
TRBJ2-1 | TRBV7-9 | CASSPSGTSAYNEQFF
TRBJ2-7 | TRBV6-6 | CASSSAGGGSEQYF
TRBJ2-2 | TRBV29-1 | CSVLAATGELFF
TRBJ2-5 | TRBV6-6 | CASSSRLEETQYF
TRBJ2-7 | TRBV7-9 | CASSLSSPEQYF
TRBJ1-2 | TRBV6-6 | CASSYSAGGNYGYTF
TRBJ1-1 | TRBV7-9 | CASSHLGVAAEAFF
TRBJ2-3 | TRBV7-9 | CASSPWLAGGPDTQYF
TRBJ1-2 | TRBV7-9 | CASSLLNRGMTYGYTF
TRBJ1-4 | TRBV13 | CASSRAEVQGFNEKLFF
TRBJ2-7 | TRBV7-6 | CASSLEGGQNQYEQYF
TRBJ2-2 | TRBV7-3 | CASSFEGRDTGELFF
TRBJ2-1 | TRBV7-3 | CASSSGGHRSSYNEQFF